The T cell receptor beta chain described here comes from a study of T-cell reconstitution after alpha-beta-depleted transplantation in children. There are many counts of this clonotype. In germline, CDR1 is LGHNA, CDR2 YSLEER. There are 14 residues in the CDR3. Between the trimmed V and J ends, which lost 0 bases and 7 bases, there was a span of 12 bases. Unique molecular identifiers were incorporated when the TCRbeta library was constructed. MiXCR, run by TCRdb on the PCR reads, gives a single entry per CDR3 protein. The sample shows about 360,000 distinct CDR3 sequences, roughly 15% of them seen only once.

The clonotype comes from a human donor who donated a stem cell graft to a child with Fanconi anemia. The sequencing used PBMCs, collected from the stem cell graft. The chain employs TRBV4-3 and TRBJ1-1; D unclear. CDR3 sequence (DNA): TGCGCCAGCAGCCAAGATTGGGAACAGATTGAAGCTTTCTTT. Encoded protein: CASSQDWEQIEAFF.